Presented here are 22 T cell receptor beta chains from one specimen sequenced in a study of spatial heterogeneity in lung cancer. The time point denotes: sample taken at primary tumor resection. TCRdb independently ran MiXCR on the 5' RACE reads; one entry per CDR3 protein. The top ten clones hold roughly half of a sample with around 8,000 distinct CDR3 sequences, over 7.5% of them seen once. Material: PBMCs, obtained at surgery. All receptors come from a male donor with early-stage non-small cell lung cancer.

This clonotype was observed at least ten times. V usage is TRBV6-5 and J usage is TRBJ2-7; 9 nucleotides line up with TRBD1. Germline values: CDR1 MNHEY, CDR2 SVGAGI. V lost 4 bases, J lost 2 bases, and 6 bases stayed unmatched. CDR3 length: 15 residues. CDR3 in DNA: TGTGCCAGCAGTTCGCGAGGGACAGGGACCTACGAGCAGTACTTC. Its translation: CASSSRGTGTYEQYF.

The chain joins TRBV29-1 to TRBJ2-5, with 8 bases aligning to TRBD1. This CDR3 region has 16 residues. Germline assignment: CDR1 SQVTM and CDR2 ANQGSEA. The junction had 10 bases not matched to a gene; V was cut back by 0 bases and J by 4 bases. The chain's CDR3 is CSVEDVSGGFRETQYF. The CDR3 bases are TGCAGCGTTGAAGATGTTTCAGGGGGCTTTCGAGAGACCCAGTACTTC.

This clonotype was recorded only once. This may arise from a read error, as a much more abundant clone is one base away. This chain connects TRBV12-3 or TRBV12-4 to TRBJ2-5; D ambiguous. The CDR3 length is 11 residues. The CDR3 loop reads CANSLGETQYF. As DNA, the CDR3 is TGTGCCAACAGTTTAGGGGAGACCCAGTACTTC.

This clonotype was detected many times. The chain joins TRBV20-1 to TRBJ2-3; TRBD2 matches 10 bases. The junction had 1 base not matched to a gene; V was cut back by 2 bases and J by 2 bases. CDR1 is DFQATT and CDR2 is SNEGSKA in the germline V gene (reference sequence). The CDR3 runs 14 residues. The CDR3 spells CSARLAGVTDTQYF. The CDR3 nucleotides are TGCAGTGCTAGACTAGCGGGAGTCACAGATACGCAGTATTTT.

This clonotype has ten or more counts. The J gene is TRBJ2-7, the V gene TRBV27; D is undetermined. The CDR3 length is 15 residues. Germline V gene sequence: CDR1 MNHEY, CDR2 SMNVEV (reference sequence). V gave up 5 bases and J gave up 5 bases, with 19 bases separating them. CDR3 DNA sequence: TGTGCCAGCAGTCCCCTGCTTGGTGGCGGTGACGAGCAGTACTTC. This translates into CASSPLLGGGDEQYF.

This clonotype was observed many times. The rearrangement joins TRBV6-2 or TRBV6-3 to TRBJ2-5, with 8 bases lining up with TRBD2. The V segment lost 5 bases and the J segment 4 bases; nucleotides outside the gene matches: 3. The CDR3 extends over 13 amino acids. Germline CDR1 is MNHEY and CDR2 is SVGEGT. This chain's CDR3 is CASSPTSGETQYF. The CDR3 DNA follows: TGTGCCAGCAGTCCTACTAGCGGAGAGACCCAGTACTTC.

The chain uses TRBV20-1 and TRBJ2-2; TRBD1 agrees at 7 bases. J was trimmed by 7 bases and V by 6 bases; bases with no gene match: 11. CDR1 is DFQATT, CDR2 SNEGSKA, per germline (reference sequence). This CDR3 contains 14 residues. DNA for the CDR3: TGCAGTGCGACCGGGACAGCCGGATTCGGGGAGCTGTTTTTT. Its protein is CSATGTAGFGELFF.

There are many counts of this clonotype. The chain employs TRBV6-2 or TRBV6-3 and TRBJ2-7; TRBD2 agrees at 12 bases. This CDR3 is 15 amino acids long. CDR1 and CDR2 from the germline V gene are MNHEY and SVGEGT. V lost 5 bases, J lost 5 bases, and 7 bases stayed unmatched. CDR3 loop: CASSRLAGAQNEQYF. The CDR3 nucleotides are TGTGCCAGCAGTAGACTAGCGGGAGCTCAGAACGAGCAGTACTTC.

This clonotype showed up many times. The chain has TRBV7-2 and TRBJ2-3, with D perhaps matching TRBD1 (6 bases). The CDR3 consists of 17 residues. Germline lookup yields CDR1 SGHTA and CDR2 FQGNSA. V shed 5 bases and J shed 7 bases, with 25 bases lying between them. DNA of the CDR3: TGTGCCAGCAGCCCACAGACAGGAGGTGGAAGGGCACATACGCAGTATTTT. Protein sequence: CASSPQTGGGRAHTQYF.

There are many counts of this clonotype. This chain connects TRBV7-3 to TRBJ1-1; D might be TRBD1 (5 bases). This CDR3 is 13 amino acids long. The germline CDR1 and CDR2 sequences are SGHTA and FQGTGA. V was shortened by 4 bases and J by 0 bases, with 6 bases between the two germline ends. As DNA, the CDR3 is TGTGCCAGCAGCTCGGACATGAACACTGAAGCTTTCTTT. It encodes CASSSDMNTEAFF.

In this sample, this clonotype turned up many times. The chain links TRBV7-8 to TRBJ1-6; D gene ambiguous. Germline lookup yields CDR1 SGHVS and CDR2 FQNEAQ. V dropped 1 base and J dropped 7 bases, with 8 bases sitting between them. CDR3 size: 14 residues. The CDR3 loop is CASSLGAENSPLHF. The CDR3 region has the DNA TGTGCCAGCAGCTTAGGGGCGGAAAATTCACCCCTCCACTTT.

The chain joins TRBV3-1 to TRBJ2-2; D might be TRBD2 (5 bases). V was trimmed by 1 base and J by 7 bases, leaving 10 bases between them. CDR1 and CDR2 (germline): LGHDT, YNNKEL (reference sequence). CDR3 size: 14 residues. CDR3 sequence: CASSQAPGNGELFF. CDR3 sequence (DNA): TGTGCCAGCAGCCAAGCTCCGGGGAACGGGGAGCTGTTTTTT.

V gene TRBV28 combines with J gene TRBJ1-3, with 8 bases lining up with TRBD1. The CDR3 totals 16 residues. The V segment lost 7 bases and the J segment 0 bases; nucleotides outside the gene matches: 8. In germline, CDR1 is MDHEN, CDR2 SYDVKM. CDR3 loop: CASTSTGVSSGNTIYF. The CDR3 bases are TGTGCCAGCACCTCGACAGGGGTCAGCTCTGGAAACACCATATATTTT.

This clonotype occurred a few times. The CDR3 reads CASSQGRQETQYF. CDR3 DNA: TGTGCCAGCAGCCAGGGACGGCAAGAGACCCAGTACTTC. The gene calls are TRBV7-2 and TRBJ2-5; D may match TRBD1 or TRBD2 (5 bases each). Germline V CDR1 and CDR2: SGHTA, FQGNSA. V was shortened by 5 bases and J by 2 bases, with 9 bases between the two germline ends. The CDR3 length is 13 residues.

In its sample, this clonotype ranks as medium-sized. This chain links TRBV29-1 with TRBJ2-3, with no clear D. V was trimmed by 0 bases and J by 6 bases, leaving 7 bases between them. CDR3 size: 12 residues. From germline, CDR1 is SQVTM and CDR2 ANQGSEA. DNA of the CDR3: TGCAGCGTTGAAGAGCCAAGGGATACGCAGTATTTT. Its translation is CSVEEPRDTQYF.

By sample share, this clonotype is medium-sized. V and J are TRBV28 and TRBJ1-6, with D possibly being TRBD1 (6 bases). Deletions cut 6 bases from V and 9 bases from J, with 18 bases between. The CDR3 runs to 15 residues. Germline assignment: CDR1 MDHEN and CDR2 SYDVKM. CDR3 amino acids: CASRETGRLVSPLHF. The DNA for the CDR3 is TGTGCCAGCAGAGAAACAGGGAGATTGGTTTCACCCCTCCACTTT.

This clonotype was observed a handful of times. The rearrangement joins TRBV5-6 to TRBJ2-3; D is undetermined. Germline CDR1 SGHDT, CDR2 YYEEEE. Between the trimmed V and J ends, which lost 0 bases and 2 bases, there was a span of 10 bases. CDR3 size: 15 residues. The CDR3 coding sequence is TGTGCCAGCAGCTTGGAACGGGTCTCCACAGATACGCAGTATTTT. As protein: CASSLERVSTDTQYF.

This clonotype showed up many times. The chain links TRBV12-3 or TRBV12-4 to TRBJ2-5, with 9 bases identical to TRBD1. Trimming took 6 bases from V and 6 from J; bases not matched to a gene: 8. There are 14 residues in the CDR3. CDR3: CASSPGQGGKTQYF. The CDR3 DNA is TGTGCCAGCAGCCCGGGACAGGGAGGGAAGACCCAGTACTTC.

This clonotype was observed a handful of times. Compared with germline, one end of the junction differs, possibly owing to a read error. The chain uses TRBV7-9 and TRBJ2-1; 7 positions match TRBD1. Per the germline V gene, CDR1 is SEHNR and CDR2 is FQNEAQ (reference sequence). This CDR3 is 14 amino acids long. DNA of the CDR3: TGTGCCAGCAGCACGGGACAGTCCTCCAATGAGCAGTTCTTC. It translates to CASSTGQSSNEQFF.

This clonotype was counted many times. This sequence joins TRBV11-2 and TRBJ2-6; TRBD2 agrees at 8 bases. In germline, CDR1 is SGHAT, CDR2 FQNNGV. CDR3 length equals 20 residues. With 0 bases clipped from V and 0 bases from J, the junction kept 10 bases outside the gene matches. As DNA, the CDR3 is TGTGCCAGCAGCTTAGATCGGACAAGACTAGCGAGCTCTGGGGCCAACGTCCTGACTTTC. Translation: CASSLDRTRLASSGANVLTF.

This clonotype was found a few times. V is TRBV4-2 and J is TRBJ2-7; the D gene is possibly TRBD1 (7 bases). Trimming cost V 1 base and J 2 bases, with 12 bases left between them. Looked up from germline, CDR1 is LGHNA and CDR2 is YNFKEQ. The CDR3 is made up of 15 amino acids. CDR3 residues: CASSQVQGGTYEQYF. The CDR3 bases are TGTGCCAGCAGCCAAGTCCAGGGGGGAACCTACGAGCAGTACTTC.

Worth noting for this clonotype: This clone may be a read error of a much larger clone one base away. This chain links TRBV4-1 with TRBJ2-5; 8 bases are shared with TRBD2. CDR1 is MGHRA and CDR2 is YSYEKL in the germline V gene. The CDR3 runs 17 residues. The CDR3 sequence is CASSQDLLADLQETQHF. CDR3 sequence (DNA): TGCGCCAGCAGCCAAGATCTACTAGCGGATCTGCAAGAGACCCAGCACTTC.